This T cell receptor beta chain was recovered during a study of graft-versus-host responses after intestinal transplantation. General study points: Association was observed between peak circulating GvH clone levels and early post-transplant HvG declines.

The CDR3 is 13 amino acids. CDR1 and CDR2 (germline): MDHEN, SYDVKM. Trimming removed 7 bases at V and 5 bases at J, with 12 bases between. This clone was seen a handful of times. As yet, its antigen is unknown. The assay was immunoSEQ multiplex PCR, and TCRdb's table has in-frame clones only and misses some. The table records fewer than 120,000 clones, just over 90% of them present only once. This chain connects TRBV28 to TRBJ2-1; D remains ambiguous. This receptor was taken from a human donor who received an intestinal transplant. The sample here was unstimulated CD8+ T cells sorted from spleen or lymph node cells, taken before intestinal transplant. CDR3 region: CASNLAPNNEQFF. CDR3 nucleotides: TGTGCCAGCAACTTGGCCCCGAACAATGAGCAGTTCTTC.